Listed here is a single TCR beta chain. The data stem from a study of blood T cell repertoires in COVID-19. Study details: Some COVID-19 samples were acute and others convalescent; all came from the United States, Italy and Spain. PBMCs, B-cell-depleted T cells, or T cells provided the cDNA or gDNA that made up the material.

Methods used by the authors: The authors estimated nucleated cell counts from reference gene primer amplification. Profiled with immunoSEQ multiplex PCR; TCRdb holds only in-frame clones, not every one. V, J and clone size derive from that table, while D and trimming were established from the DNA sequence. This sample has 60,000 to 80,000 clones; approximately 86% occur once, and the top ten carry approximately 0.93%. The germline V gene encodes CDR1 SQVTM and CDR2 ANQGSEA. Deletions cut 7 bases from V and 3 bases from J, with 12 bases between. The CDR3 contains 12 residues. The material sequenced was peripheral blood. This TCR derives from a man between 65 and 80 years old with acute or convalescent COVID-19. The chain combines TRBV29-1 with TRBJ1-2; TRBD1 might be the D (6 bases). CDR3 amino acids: CSGGAYDYGYTF. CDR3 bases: TGCAGCGGGGGGGCTTACGACTATGGCTACACCTTC.